The 32 T cell receptor beta chains given below trace back to one sample, sequenced in a study of blood T cell repertoires in COVID-19. Libraries were prepared by immunoSEQ multiplex PCR; TCRdb keeps only in-frame clonotypes and omits some of them. The sample yields around 130,000 clones, 65% to 90% seen once. Sample: peripheral blood. Receptors originate from a man aged 50-60 years with acute or convalescent COVID-19.

This clone was picked up one time. This rearrangement joins TRBV7-3 to TRBJ2-1; D might be TRBD2 (5 bases). Trimming stripped 5 bases from V and 4 bases from J, with 15 bases between. Germline V CDR1 and CDR2: SGHTA, FQGTGA. This CDR3 comprises 15 residues. The CDR3 DNA reads TGTGCCAGCAGCCCCGACCGAGGGCTTTACAATGAGCAGTTCTTC. Its protein is CASSPDRGLYNEQFF.

The chain carries TRBV12-3 or TRBV12-4 and TRBJ1-2, with D unresolved. This CDR3 comprises 13 residues. Trimming took off 2 bases at V and 4 bases at J, with 8 bases between the two ends. The CDR3 here is CASSLRRLYGYTF. CDR3 bases: TGTGCCAGCAGTTTAAGGAGACTCTATGGCTACACCTTC.

DNA of the CDR3: TGTGCCAGCAGATCCGGGGAGGGAACCGGGGAGCTGTTTTTT. Translation gives CASRSGEGTGELFF. The chain recombines TRBV2 with TRBJ2-2, with TRBD2 identical over 7 bases. The CDR3 is 14 residues long. The V gene's germline CDR1 is SNHLY and CDR2 FYNNEI. The junction had 6 bases not matched to a gene; V was cut back by 6 bases and J by 5 bases. The full variable domain, in which reference TRBV2 and TRBJ2-2 provide the parts outside the CDR3, is EPEVTQTPSHQVTQMGQEVILRCVPISNHLYFYWYRQILGQKVEFLVSFYNNEISEKSEIFDDQFSVERPDGSNFTLKIRSTKLEDSAMYFCASRSGEGTGELFFGEGSRLTVL.

The rearrangement joins TRBV6-5 to TRBJ1-4; no clear D gene. V was pared by 8 bases and J by 0 bases, with 13 bases between. Germline V lookup: CDR1 MNHEY, CDR2 SVGAGI. This CDR3 has 15 residues. CDR3 amino acids: CASRRRVATNEKLFF. The CDR3 region has the DNA TGTGCCAGCCGTCGGAGGGTGGCAACTAATGAAAAACTGTTTTTT.

The chain employs TRBV19 and TRBJ1-1; D not certain. Germline V gene data show CDR1 as LNHDA and CDR2 as SQIVND (reference sequence). V lost 3 bases and J lost 1, with 6 bases in between. The CDR3 is made up of 13 amino acids. The CDR3 DNA reads TGTGCCAGTAGTATCCAATCGAACACTGAAGCTTTCTTT. Protein product: CASSIQSNTEAFF.

This chain uses TRBV3-1 (or the pseudogene TRBV3-2) with TRBJ1-1; possibly TRBD1 for D (5 bases). CDR3 size: 15 residues. Germline CDR1 LGHDT, CDR2 YNNKEL (reference sequence). V was shortened by 4 bases and J by 4 bases, with 16 bases between the two germline ends. This CDR3 is CASSPIPSGGTEAFF. The CDR3 nucleotides read TGTGCCAGCAGCCCTATTCCTTCGGGGGGCACTGAAGCTTTCTTT.

This clone occurred a few times. This chain connects TRBV7-3 to TRBJ1-1; possibly TRBD1 for D (6 bases). This CDR3 region has 15 residues. The ends were cut back, 2 bases at V and 4 bases at J, with 14 bases in the middle. CDR1 SGHTA and CDR2 FQGTGA come from the germline V gene. CDR3 nucleotides: TGTGCCAGCAGCTTAGTCAGGGGAATTGGCACTGAAGCTTTCTTT. It is translated as CASSLVRGIGTEAFF.

This chain connects TRBV10-1 to TRBJ2-1; the match to TRBD2 covers 13 bases. The CDR3 is 16 amino acids. After removal of 8 bases from V and 8 bases from J, the junction contained 12 bases not matched to a gene. From germline, CDR1 is WNHNN and CDR2 SYGVQD (reference sequence). The CDR3 sequence is CASGSGTSGVIDEQFF. The DNA of the CDR3 is TGCGCCAGCGGGTCCGGGACTAGCGGGGTGATTGATGAGCAGTTCTTC.

This clone was seen more than once but under ten times. V usage is TRBV5-1 and J usage is TRBJ2-2, with a possible D match to TRBD1 (6 bases). The CDR3 runs 16 residues. Germline lookup yields CDR1 SGHRS and CDR2 YFSETQ. V was pared by 4 bases and J by 1 base, with 14 bases between. The CDR3 is CASSPTGYGNTGELFF. In nucleotides, the CDR3 is TGCGCCAGCAGCCCTACAGGGTACGGGAACACCGGGGAGCTGTTTTTT. Full variable domain (missing parts from reference TRBV5-1 and TRBJ2-2): KAGVTQTPRYLIKTRGQQVTLSCSPISGHRSVSWYQQTPGQGLQFLFEYFSETQRNKGNFPGRFSGRQFSNSRSEMNVSTLELGDSALYLCASSPTGYGNTGELFFGEGSRLTVL.

V usage is TRBV9 and J usage is TRBJ2-5; D might be TRBD2 (5 bases). This CDR3 has 15 residues. V lost 0 bases and J 5 bases, leaving 14 bases between the germline ends. From germline, CDR1 is SGDLS and CDR2 YYNGEE. Here the CDR3 reads CASSVDGIRGETQYF. DNA for the CDR3: TGTGCCAGCAGCGTAGACGGTATCAGAGGGGAGACCCAGTACTTC.

Only one count was recorded for this clone. The chain employs TRBV27 and TRBJ1-5; D call uncertain. Trimming took 7 bases from V and 2 from J, leaving 15 bases between them. The CDR3 totals 15 residues. Germline CDR1 reads MNHEY; CDR2 reads SMNVEV (reference sequence). Here the CDR3 reads CASNIKQSGNQPQHF. DNA for the CDR3: TGTGCCAGCAATATCAAACAAAGTGGCAATCAGCCCCAGCATTTT.

The chain employs TRBV19 and TRBJ2-7; D perhaps matches TRBD1 (6 bases). V was clipped by 5 bases and J by 5 bases, with 19 bases between them. The germline V gene has CDR1 LNHDA and CDR2 SQIVND (reference sequence). The CDR3 has 15 amino acids. CDR3 protein: CASSRGDTGLHEQYF. The DNA of the CDR3 is TGTGCCAGTAGTCGAGGGGATACAGGGCTGCACGAGCAGTACTTC.

The rearrangement joins TRBV6-1 to TRBJ1-6, with TRBD1 identical over 7 bases. V lost 3 bases and J lost 7; bases outside the gene matches: 3. Germline V gene sequence: CDR1 MNHNS, CDR2 SASEGT. CDR3 length equals 14 residues. The DNA for the CDR3 is TGTGCCAGCAGTGACCAGACAGGGAATTCACCCCTCCACTTT. Translation: CASSDQTGNSPLHF.

J is TRBJ1-4 and V is TRBV7-9, with 7 positions matching TRBD1. CDR1 is SEHNR and CDR2 is FQNEAQ in the germline V gene (reference sequence). The CDR3 totals 17 residues. V trimming: 2 bases; J trimming: 0 bases; junction bases outside the gene matches: 6. CDR3: CASSLPPTGATNEKLFF. The CDR3 DNA reads TGTGCCAGCAGCTTACCCCCCACAGGGGCAACTAATGAAAAACTGTTTTTT.

V is TRBV7-3 and J is TRBJ2-1; possible D gene TRBD2, 5 bases. Between the trimmed V and J ends, which lost 2 bases and 5 bases, there was a span of 10 bases. The CDR3 sequence is 14 residues long. The germline gives CDR1 SGHTA, CDR2 FQGTGA. This CDR3 reads CASSLGGRNNEQFF. DNA of the CDR3: TGTGCCAGCAGCTTAGGTGGGAGAAACAATGAGCAGTTCTTC.

The rearrangement uses TRBV7-8 and TRBJ1-1; unclear D gene. Per germline, CDR1 SGHVS and CDR2 FQNEAQ. V lost 2 bases and J 0 bases, leaving 13 bases between the germline ends. CDR3 length equals 16 residues. The CDR3 DNA reads TGTGCCAGCAGCTTATGGGCCCCGTCCATGAACACTGAAGCTTTCTTT. Translation: CASSLWAPSMNTEAFF.

The chain combines TRBV18 with TRBJ2-5; tentative D call: TRBD1 (5 bases). CDR1 is KGHSH and CDR2 is LQKENI in the germline V gene. The CDR3 covers 13 residues. Trimming removed 2 bases from V and 3 bases from J, with 7 bases in between. The CDR3 region is CASSPFREETQYF. The CDR3 nucleotides are TGTGCCAGCTCACCATTCAGGGAAGAGACCCAGTACTTC.

The chain joins TRBV6-6 to TRBJ1-5; maybe TRBD1 (5 bases). The germline V gene encodes CDR1 MNHNY and CDR2 SVGAGI (reference sequence). The CDR3 is 16 amino acids. V gave up 6 bases and J gave up 1 base, with 16 bases separating them. CDR3 sequence reads: CASRPGQEQSNQPQHF. CDR3 DNA: TGTGCCAGCAGGCCAGGGCAAGAGCAAAGCAATCAGCCCCAGCATTTT.

The chain employs TRBV5-1 and TRBJ2-7; possibly TRBD1 for D (5 bases). This CDR3 region has 15 residues. The germline V gene has CDR1 SGHRS and CDR2 YFSETQ. Trimming removed 2 bases from V and 3 bases from J, with 15 bases in between. CDR3 sequence (DNA): TGCGCCAGCAGCTTCGGAACAGGTAACGGCTACGAGCAGTACTTC. Its protein is CASSFGTGNGYEQYF.

This sequence joins TRBV9 and TRBJ2-2; possible D gene TRBD2, 6 bases. Trimming stripped 2 bases from V and 4 bases from J, with 9 bases between. The CDR3 is 14 residues long. Germline values: CDR1 SGDLS, CDR2 YYNGEE. The CDR3, as DNA: TGTGCCAGCAGCGTGGGGGGAACCACCGGGGAGCTGTTTTTT. Its translation is CASSVGGTTGELFF.

CDR3 loop: CASSGGAENEQFF. The CDR3 DNA reads TGTGCCAGCTCCGGGGGGGCCGAGAATGAGCAGTTCTTC. This sequence joins TRBV18 and TRBJ2-1, with 8 bases that match TRBD2. J was trimmed by 7 bases and V by 6 bases; bases with no gene match: 5. Germline values: CDR1 KGHSH, CDR2 LQKENI. This CDR3 has 13 amino acids.

The V and J genes are TRBV6-5 and TRBJ2-5, with D maybe TRBD2 (5 bases). V lost 0 bases, J lost 9 bases, and 5 bases lay in between. Germline assignment: CDR1 MNHEY and CDR2 SVGAGI. The CDR3 has 11 residues. The DNA for the CDR3 is TGTGCCAGCAGTTACTCGCGGGCCCAGTACTTC. Translation gives CASSYSRAQYF.

This chain uses TRBV10-3 with TRBJ2-1; TRBD1 might be the D (6 bases). Germline V gives CDR1 ENHRY, CDR2 SYGVKD. V lost 2 bases to trimming and J lost 8 bases, with 13 bases between them. The CDR3 is 14 residues long. CDR3 sequence reads: CAISEGPGGDEQFF. In DNA, the CDR3 is TGTGCCATCAGTGAGGGTCCTGGGGGCGATGAGCAGTTCTTC.

The chain has TRBV19 and TRBJ2-7; maybe TRBD1 (5 bases). CDR1 is LNHDA and CDR2 is SQIVND in the germline V gene (reference sequence). Trimming shortened V by 5 bases and J by 2 bases, and 7 bases separated the two germline ends. This CDR3 region has 12 residues. CDR3 amino acids: CASSGAPYEQYF. The CDR3 nucleotides are TGTGCCAGTAGTGGGGCTCCCTACGAGCAGTACTTC.

The chain is built from TRBV4-1 and TRBJ2-7, with 11 positions matching TRBD2. Germline trimming cut 1 base from V and 6 bases from J; bases unmatched to any gene: 5. In germline, CDR1 is MGHRA, CDR2 YSYEKL. The CDR3 is 15 residues long. The CDR3 loop reads CASSQVVAGGPEQYF. The CDR3 DNA reads as TGCGCCAGCAGCCAAGTTGTAGCGGGAGGGCCCGAGCAGTACTTC.

This clone appeared a few times. V usage is TRBV5-6 and J usage is TRBJ1-2, with no clear D. The CDR3 is made up of 13 amino acids. The V end was cut by 1 base, the J end by 3 bases, with 7 bases between. Germline values: CDR1 SGHDT, CDR2 YYEEEE. This chain's CDR3 is CASSLRGYYGYTF. CDR3 bases: TGTGCCAGCAGCTTGCGGGGATACTATGGCTACACCTTC.

This clone was seen once. V gene TRBV11-2 combines with J gene TRBJ2-1; 11 nucleotides agree with TRBD2. The CDR3 totals 15 residues. The germline CDR1 and CDR2 sequences are SGHAT and FQNNGV. The junction had 6 bases not matched to a gene; V was cut back by 5 bases and J by 6 bases. CDR3 nucleotide sequence: TGTGCCAGCAGCACTAGCGGGAGCTTGAGCAATGAGCAGTTCTTC. It codes for CASSTSGSLSNEQFF.

J is TRBJ2-1 and V is TRBV4-1; TRBD1 might be the D (5 bases). The CDR3 length is 16 residues. The germline gives CDR1 MGHRA, CDR2 YSYEKL. Trimming removed 4 bases from V and 0 bases from J, with 13 bases in between. The CDR3 DNA reads TGCGCCAGCAGCCTTAGGGGCTCCAGCTCCTACAATGAGCAGTTCTTC. This sequence encodes CASSLRGSSSYNEQFF.

The chain links TRBV27 to TRBJ2-2; D remains unclear. This CDR3 region has 13 residues. Germline CDR1 is MNHEY and CDR2 is SMNVEV (reference sequence). Trimming pared 3 bases from V and 1 base from J, leaving 3 bases between. In DNA, the CDR3 is TGTGCCAGCAGTTTCGGGAACACCGGGGAGCTGTTTTTT. Its translation is CASSFGNTGELFF.

The chain links TRBV5-1 to TRBJ1-4; D ambiguous. The germline gives CDR1 SGHRS, CDR2 YFSETQ. The V and J ends lost 0 bases and 0 bases respectively, with 9 bases between them. The CDR3 totals 16 residues. The CDR3 DNA follows: TGCGCCAGCAGCTTGGTGGGCCAACCAACTAATGAAAAACTGTTTTTT. Protein product: CASSLVGQPTNEKLFF.

This clone was observed once. The chain employs TRBV27 and TRBJ2-7; 10 bases map to TRBD1. Losses at the gene ends were 4 bases for V and 6 bases for J; bases not matched to a gene: 12. Germline CDR1 and CDR2: MNHEY and SMNVEV (reference sequence). CDR3 length equals 16 residues. CDR3 in amino acids: CASSSPLGTGVLEQYF. The CDR3 DNA reads as TGTGCCAGCAGTTCCCCCCTCGGGACAGGGGTTCTCGAGCAGTACTTC.

The chain employs TRBV5-6 and TRBJ2-7, with a tentative D call TRBD2 (5 bases). The V end was cut by 6 bases, the J end by 4 bases, with 14 bases between. The CDR3 loop spans 13 amino acids. Germline CDR1 is SGHDT and CDR2 is YYEEEE. The CDR3 loop is CASMRDYPYEQYF. CDR3 DNA sequence: TGTGCCAGCATGAGGGATTACCCTTACGAGCAGTACTTC.